These 2 T cell receptor beta chains share one sample of origin, sequenced in a study of immune reconstitution after stem cell transplant in scleroderma. One entry per CDR3 protein, called by TCRdb with MiXCR from the RT-PCR reads. The data contain about 5,600 distinct CDR3 sequences, around 7.6% of them singletons. The sample was acquired before or after autologous hematopoietic stem cell transplantation (not recorded which). The source of these receptors is a male donor with systemic sclerosis.

This clonotype occurred a few times. The gene calls are TRBV6-2 or TRBV6-3 and TRBJ2-5; TRBD2 matches 9 bases. Trimming at V came to 2 bases and at J to 6 bases, leaving 7 bases not matched to a gene. Germline CDR1 is MNHEY and CDR2 is SVGEGT. The CDR3 extends over 15 amino acids. CDR3 sequence reads: CASSYGGGAGKTQYF. The CDR3 bases are TGTGCCAGCAGTTACGGCGGGGGGGCCGGGAAGACCCAGTACTTC.

Only a few counts were recorded for this clonotype. The V and J genes are TRBV14 and TRBJ2-3; 9 positions agree with TRBD2. This CDR3 comprises 20 residues. V trimming: 0 bases; J trimming: 0 bases; junction bases outside the gene matches: 13. Germline V lookup: CDR1 SGHDN, CDR2 FVKESK. In DNA form, the CDR3 reads TGTGCCAGCAGCCAAGAATCAGGCCTAGCGGGGCGTCCTAGCACAGATACGCAGTATTTT. Its translation: CASSQESGLAGRPSTDTQYF.